The present T cell receptor (beta chain) was sequenced within a study of blood T cell repertoires in COVID-19. Background on the study: Samples representing acute and convalescent COVID-19 were sourced from the United States, Italy and Spain. PBMCs, B-cell-depleted T cells, or T cells provided the cDNA or gDNA that made up the material.

CDR1 is SGHNT and CDR2 is YYREEE in the germline V gene (reference sequence). V was clipped by 0 bases and J by 6 bases, with 13 bases between them. This CDR3 is built from 14 residues. The protocol was immunoSEQ multiplex PCR, while the TCRdb copy is restricted to in-frame clones and leaves out a portion. This table has about 210,000 clones, approximately 82% appearing once. The sequenced material came from peripheral blood. This sequence originates from a man aged 50 to 59 with active or convalescent COVID-19. This sequence joins TRBV5-4 and TRBJ2-7; no firm D call. In DNA form, the CDR3 reads TGTGCCAGCAGCTTGGATACCAGTTCAAGCGAGCAGTACTTC. Protein sequence: CASSLDTSSSEQYF.